This T cell receptor beta chain was documented in a study of cytomegalovirus exposure and HLA in healthy donors (dated by TCRdb to the late 2010s). Notes on the research overall: According to an earlier analysis of several hundred of the donors, some 170 million T cells yielded 117 million unique TCR beta sequences and 276 Gb of sequence data. Roughly five DR-DQ haplotypes were handled as single units for association and clustering because linkage in the cohort was strong. The study was designed to test whether signatures of past pathogen exposure could be identified by cataloging public T cell receptors. In addition to the first cohort of 650 to 750 subjects, a separate validation cohort of about 120 different subjects was used. In an earlier analysis of about 590 of the donors, high-throughput TCR beta sequencing was used to judge whether each TCR beta V gene segment behaved as functional or pseudogenic. The number of donors typed differed by locus, with 629-630 for A, B, C, DRB1 and DQB1, roughly 520 for DQA1, approximately 580 for DPA1, and some 440 for DPB1. On average, 235,054 unique TCR beta nucleotide sequences were sequenced per donor among about 400 genotyped donors of the cohort, with roughly 18% of those sequences being non-productive. In the later analysis, no new phenotypic data were used to find candidate immune exposures; instead, reliance was placed on TCR beta sequences and their occurrence across donors. A later analysis re-examined previously published TCR beta repertoires from 600 to 700 donors and added high-resolution HLA genotyping to investigate patterns of TCR occurrence. Of the roughly 420 genotyped donors, 75% to 85% were placed in the genetic ancestry cluster associated with self-reported Caucasian donors. An early release that covered fewer than 800 HLA-typed donors contained approximately 320 gigabases of sequencing data and 70 million to 100 million unique TCR sequences. Alongside the repertoire data, information on donor age, sex, ethnicity and CMV serostatus was compiled. A later genetic analysis took genome-wide SNP genotypes for about three fifths of the 666 donors and used that subset as a discovery cohort. The study profiled the T cell repertoires of about 720 subjects by immunosequencing and related them to cytomegalovirus serostatus. The study combined high-throughput TCR immunosequencing, statistical association of individual TCRs with disease status, and machine learning to predict cytomegalovirus infection status. Both class I and class II loci were covered by HLA typing, at four-digit resolution. All discovery cohort repertoires had been generated on a single sequencing platform.

The cohort comprised some 730 healthy bone marrow donors. At the time of sampling, every cohort member was nominally healthy, though immune exposures that went unrecorded were likely present. The donor was CMV seropositive and was included in the group of 289 seropositive cohort members. Each donor provided a peripheral blood sample, and peripheral blood mononuclear cells were used for TCR beta sequencing. Genomic DNA was extracted from the blood cell samples with the Qiagen DNeasy Blood Extraction Kit. The library relied on the immunoSEQ multiplex PCR assay. For the multiplex PCR, a mixture combining 60 forward primers for TCR Vbeta segments and 13 reverse primers for TCR Jbeta segments was used. A multiplex PCR assay on genomic DNA amplified the CDR3 region of rearranged TCR beta genes. On the Illumina HiSeq System, the amplified TCR beta libraries were sequenced as 87-base-pair reads. The study's own analysis went as follows. A later analysis tallied tens of millions of unique TCR beta chains across the roughly 610 repertoires, and about 12 million of those chains were shared by two or more donors. Raw reads were error-corrected and collapsed into unique sequences with a nearest-neighbor algorithm that merged closely related sequences to remove PCR and sequencing errors. CDR3 sequences were aligned to IMGT reference sequences to assign V, D and J gene segments. For a sequence to be retained, a match of at least six nucleotides to both a V gene segment and a J gene segment was required. A rearrangement counted as productive if the CDR3 had no stop codons and remained in frame with V and J, and every other rearrangement counted as non-productive. Following IMGT convention, CDR3 was defined as the stretch from the second conserved V-encoded cysteine up to the conserved J-encoded phenylalanine. The earlier analysis of 500 to 600 of the donors excluded sequences that lacked an unambiguous match to a single V gene segment. In an earlier analysis of several hundred of the donors, V segments were called functional above 56.7% productive rearrangements and were called segregating when the between-donor standard deviation exceeded 5%. A statistical classification framework was built for diagnosing cytomegalovirus status from the catalog of TCR beta chain sequences. In a later analysis, TCR nucleotide sequences were compared against IMGT/GENE-DB human TR gene sequences so that V and J genes could be assigned. The TCRdist pipeline was used in a later analysis to assign CDR3 sequences and most-parsimonious VDJ recombination scenarios. A later analysis defined each TCR beta chain by its CDR3 amino acid sequence plus V-gene family, and excluded reads lacking a unique V-gene family. As a way to deal with suspected cross-contamination and a sequencing artifact, a later analysis dropped under 600 nucleotide sequences that were highly shared and had low generation probability. In a later analysis, a clonal expansion index was calculated for each public chain from normalized within-repertoire ranks of inferred template counts. Generation probabilities in a later analysis came from a VDJ recombination model fitted to out-of-frame rearrangements, and those results were checked against IGoR. In a later analysis, hypergeometric tests were used to score TCR-TCR, TCR-HLA and TCR-CMV co-occurrence, with a repertoire-size bias correction applied to TCR pairs. To estimate false discovery rates, a later analysis permuted the HLA or CMV assignments 20 times. In a later analysis, co-occurring TCRs were grouped using DBSCAN, with TCRdist sequence similarity added in when clustering inside HLA-allele-positive subsets. For co-occurrence clustering, repertoires with fewer than 30,000 or more than 120,000 public chains were excluded, along with a handful of repertoires with anomalous nucleotide sharing. Drawn from immuneACCESS, this table holds only the in-frame rearrangements with V and J called that TCRdb kept. Clones are partly lost; checked studies trace under half to an unresolved V gene and leave the rest unexplained. Clonal size and the V and J genes are those of that table, whereas D and trimming came from the DNA. The sample table contains roughly 120,000 clones; only one count was recorded for about 80% of them. The leading ten clones occupy 13% of the sample.

As to this clone: Its binding antigen is unknown. No much larger clone is present one base from it, and per-base qualities are unavailable.

V is trimmed back by 0 bases and J by 7 bases, and the junction contains 3 bases that no gene match accounts for. CDR1 and CDR2, looked up from the germline V gene, are LGHNA and YSLEER. The CDR3 runs 15 amino acids, cysteine and phenylalanine included. Only the CDR3 DNA stays, 45 bases, in frame from base 1. Broad study findings and their caveats: Compared with equally common non-associated chains, HLA-associated TCR beta chains in a later analysis were more clonally expanded and had lower generation probabilities. Because the 87-base-pair reads could not distinguish some IMGT-functional V segments, including TRBV6-2 and TRBV6-3, those segments were excluded. In an earlier analysis of fewer than 700 of the donors, most TCR beta V segments appeared in productive rearrangements about 87% or about 30% of the time, broadly matching IMGT annotations. The classifier was reported to diagnose cytomegalovirus status with high specificity and sensitivity in both the original cohort and the validation cohort. When HLA alleles, especially DR and DQ, strongly co-occurred, attributing TCR associations to individual alleles was difficult. At a false discovery rate of 0.05, a later analysis linked under 20,000 TCR beta sequences to specific HLA alleles. According to a later genetic analysis, donors in an Asian-associated ancestry cluster had fewer N-insertions in productive TCRs than the roughly 670-donor mean. A later analysis reported that several top co-occurrence clusters appeared linked to parvovirus B19, influenza, CMV and Epstein-Barr virus. Because counts were too low, seventeen rarely observed V segments, including chromosome 9 orphons, were excluded from the earlier analysis of 587 of the donors. The only immune exposure information available for the cohort was CMV serostatus. In a later analysis, the rate of TCR association differed among HLA loci, with DRB1 alleles having the most associated TCRs and HLA-C alleles having the fewest. Across donors, most TCR sequences were observed very rarely, whereas some public TCRs were present in many individuals. A few of the identified cytomegalovirus-associated TCR beta chains were confirmed in vitro to be specific for cytomegalovirus antigens. Presence/absence analyses assumed roughly uniform sequencing depth across donors, an assumption that may not hold. V-gene and J-gene trimming of TCR beta chains was associated with a missense DCLRE1C variant in a later genetic analysis, and the association was replicated in an independent cohort. A cluster of highly shared sequence variants was judged likely to be a technical artifact of the sequencing pipeline. The authors suggested that the approach could potentially be extended to other disease states and immunological phenotypes. Because HLA typing was unavailable for some donors at each locus, only the typed subset was used in association tests. A total of about 180 TCR beta chains were listed by the study as associated with cytomegalovirus. A later analysis found that most CMV-associated TCR beta chains appeared HLA-restricted, with HLA associations seemingly driven largely by CMV exposure. Linkage disequilibrium might explain the correlated functional status among segregating V segments, but an unknown experimental factor could not be ruled out. A further reported finding was that TCR beta sequences accurately predicted the HLA-A and HLA-B alleles for most subjects in the first cohort. The cohort was sequenced for TCR beta chains only, and without alpha or paired-chain data the features that could be detected were limited.

This receptor was identified in a man aged 25-45 years in good health and CMV-seropositive. Sequencing was carried out using PBMCs. The V and J genes are TRBV4-3 and TRBJ1-6; 7 bases in the middle match TRBD1. The CDR3 region: CASSQEGQLNSPLHF. DNA sequence: TGCGCCAGCAGCCAAGAGGGACAGTTAAATTCACCCCTCCACTTT.